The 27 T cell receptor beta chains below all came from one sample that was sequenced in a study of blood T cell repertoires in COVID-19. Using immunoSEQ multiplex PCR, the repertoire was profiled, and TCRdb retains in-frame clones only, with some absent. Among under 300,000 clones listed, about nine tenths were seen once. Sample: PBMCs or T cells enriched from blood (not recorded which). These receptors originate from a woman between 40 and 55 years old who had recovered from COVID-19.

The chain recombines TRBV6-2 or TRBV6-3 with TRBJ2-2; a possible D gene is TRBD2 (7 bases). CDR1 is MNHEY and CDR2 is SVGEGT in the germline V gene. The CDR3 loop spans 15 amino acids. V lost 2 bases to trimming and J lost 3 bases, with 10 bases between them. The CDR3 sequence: CASSYGGADTGELFF. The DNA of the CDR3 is TGTGCCAGCAGTTACGGGGGGGCCGACACCGGGGAGCTGTTTTTT.

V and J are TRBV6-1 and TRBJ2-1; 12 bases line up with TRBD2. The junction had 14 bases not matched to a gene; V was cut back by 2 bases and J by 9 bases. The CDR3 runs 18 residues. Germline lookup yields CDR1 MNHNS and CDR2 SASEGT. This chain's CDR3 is CASSEQPAASGGAGEQFF. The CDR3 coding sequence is TGTGCCAGCAGTGAACAGCCCGCGGCTAGCGGGGGGGCAGGTGAGCAGTTCTTC.

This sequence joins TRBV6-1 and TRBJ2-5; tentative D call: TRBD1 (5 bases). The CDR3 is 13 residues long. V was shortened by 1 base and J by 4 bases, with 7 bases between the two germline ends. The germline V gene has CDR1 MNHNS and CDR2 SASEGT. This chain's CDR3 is CASSEVRGETQYF. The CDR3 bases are TGTGCCAGCAGTGAAGTTAGGGGAGAGACCCAGTACTTC.

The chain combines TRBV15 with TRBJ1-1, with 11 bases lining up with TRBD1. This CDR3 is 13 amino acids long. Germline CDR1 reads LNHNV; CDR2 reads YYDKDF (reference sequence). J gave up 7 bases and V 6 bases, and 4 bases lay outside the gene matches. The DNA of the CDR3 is TGTGCCACCAGGAGGACAGGGGGCTATGAAGCTTTCTTT. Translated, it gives CATRRTGGYEAFF. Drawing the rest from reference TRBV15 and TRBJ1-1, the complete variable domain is DAMVIQNPRYQVTQFGKPVTLSCSQTLNHNVMYWYQQKSSQAPKLLFHYYDKDFNNEADTPDNFQSRRPNTSFCFLDIRSPGLGDTAMYLCATRRTGGYEAFFGQGTRLTVV.

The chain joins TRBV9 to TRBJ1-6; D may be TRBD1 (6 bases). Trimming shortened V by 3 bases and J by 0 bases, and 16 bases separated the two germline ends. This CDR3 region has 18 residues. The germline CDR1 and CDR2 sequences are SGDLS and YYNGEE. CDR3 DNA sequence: TGTGCCAGCAGCGCCCGGGACACTACTGTCTCCTATAATTCACCCCTCCACTTT. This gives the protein CASSARDTTVSYNSPLHF.

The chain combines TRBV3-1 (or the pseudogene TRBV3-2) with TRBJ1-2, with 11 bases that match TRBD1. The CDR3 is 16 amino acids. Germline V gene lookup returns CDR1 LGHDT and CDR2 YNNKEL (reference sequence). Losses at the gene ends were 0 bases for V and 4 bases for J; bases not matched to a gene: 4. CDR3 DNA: TGTGCCAGCAGCCAAGAAAGGACAGGGGGCACCTATGGCTACACCTTC. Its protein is CASSQERTGGTYGYTF.

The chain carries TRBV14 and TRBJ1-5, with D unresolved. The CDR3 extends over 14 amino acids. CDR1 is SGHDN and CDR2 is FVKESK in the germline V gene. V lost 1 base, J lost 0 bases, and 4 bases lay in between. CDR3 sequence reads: CASSQAGSNQPQHF. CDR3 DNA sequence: TGTGCCAGCAGCCAAGCGGGTAGCAATCAGCCCCAGCATTTT.

The CDR3 DNA is TGTGCCAGCAGCTTAGGGGGGTCCTCGGGACAAAATGGCTACACCTTC. Protein: CASSLGGSSGQNGYTF. The chain couples TRBV7-8 to TRBJ1-2, with D perhaps TRBD1 (6 bases). Trimming pared 1 base from V and 6 bases from J, leaving 18 bases between. Germline V gene data show CDR1 as SGHVS and CDR2 as FQNEAQ. CDR3 size: 16 residues.

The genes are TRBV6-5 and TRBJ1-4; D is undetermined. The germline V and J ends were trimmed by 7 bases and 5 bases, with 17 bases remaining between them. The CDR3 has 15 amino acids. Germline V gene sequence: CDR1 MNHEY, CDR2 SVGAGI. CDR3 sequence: CASTISRLQNEKLFF. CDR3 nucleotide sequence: TGTGCCAGCACAATATCGAGACTTCAAAATGAAAAACTGTTTTTT.

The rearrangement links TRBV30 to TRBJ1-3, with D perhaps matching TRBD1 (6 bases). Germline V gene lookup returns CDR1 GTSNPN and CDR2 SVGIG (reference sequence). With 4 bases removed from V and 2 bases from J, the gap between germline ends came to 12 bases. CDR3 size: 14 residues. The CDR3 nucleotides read TGTGCCTGGAAGAAGGGGGGGACTGGAAACACCATATATTTT. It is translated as CAWKKGGTGNTIYF.

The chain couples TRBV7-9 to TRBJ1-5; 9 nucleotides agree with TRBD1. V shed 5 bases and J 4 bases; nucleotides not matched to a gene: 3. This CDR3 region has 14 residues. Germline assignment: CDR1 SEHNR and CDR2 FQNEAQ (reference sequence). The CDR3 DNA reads TGTGCCAGCAGCACGGACAGGGGAAATCAGCCCCAGCATTTT. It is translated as CASSTDRGNQPQHF.

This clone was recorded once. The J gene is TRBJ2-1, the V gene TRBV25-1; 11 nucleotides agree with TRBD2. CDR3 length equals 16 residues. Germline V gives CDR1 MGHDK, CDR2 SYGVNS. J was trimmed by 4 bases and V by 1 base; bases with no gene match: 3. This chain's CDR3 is CASSELGLAAYNEQFF. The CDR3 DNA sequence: TGTGCCAGCAGTGAATTGGGACTAGCGGCATACAATGAGCAGTTCTTC.

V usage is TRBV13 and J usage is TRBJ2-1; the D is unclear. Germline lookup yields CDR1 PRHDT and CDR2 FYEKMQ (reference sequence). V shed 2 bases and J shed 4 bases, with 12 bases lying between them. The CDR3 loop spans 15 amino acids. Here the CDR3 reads CASSLSSWQYNEQFF. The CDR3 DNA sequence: TGTGCCAGCAGCTTATCTAGTTGGCAATACAATGAGCAGTTCTTC.

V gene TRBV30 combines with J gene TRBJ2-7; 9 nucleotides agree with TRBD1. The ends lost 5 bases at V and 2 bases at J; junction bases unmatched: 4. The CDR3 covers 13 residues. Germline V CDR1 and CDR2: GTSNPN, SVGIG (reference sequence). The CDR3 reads CAWGQGIAYEQYF. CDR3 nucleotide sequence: TGTGCCTGGGGACAGGGGATCGCCTACGAGCAGTACTTC.

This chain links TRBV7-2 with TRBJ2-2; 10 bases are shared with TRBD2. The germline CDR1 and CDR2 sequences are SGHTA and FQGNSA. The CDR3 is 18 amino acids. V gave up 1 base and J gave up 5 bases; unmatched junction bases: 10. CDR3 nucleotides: TGTGCCAGCAGCTTAGGGTCCAGCGGGAGGGCCGTTACCGGGGAGCTGTTTTTT. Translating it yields CASSLGSSGRAVTGELFF.

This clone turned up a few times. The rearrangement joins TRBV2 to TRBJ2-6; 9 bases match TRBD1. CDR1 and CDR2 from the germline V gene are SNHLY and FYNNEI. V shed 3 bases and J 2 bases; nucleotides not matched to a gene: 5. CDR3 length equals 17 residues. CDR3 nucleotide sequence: TGTGCCAGCAGTGACCGGGACAGGGTGGCTGGGGCCAACGTCCTGACTTTC. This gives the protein CASSDRDRVAGANVLTF. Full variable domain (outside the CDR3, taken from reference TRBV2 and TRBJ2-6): EPEVTQTPSHQVTQMGQEVILRCVPISNHLYFYWYRQILGQKVEFLVSFYNNEISEKSEIFDDQFSVERPDGSNFTLKIRSTKLEDSAMYFCASSDRDRVAGANVLTFGAGSRLTVL.

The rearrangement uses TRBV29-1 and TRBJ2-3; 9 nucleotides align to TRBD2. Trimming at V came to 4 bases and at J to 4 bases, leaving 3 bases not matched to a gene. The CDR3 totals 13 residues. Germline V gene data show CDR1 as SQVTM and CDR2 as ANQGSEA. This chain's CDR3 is CSVAGGGADTQYF. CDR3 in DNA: TGCAGCGTTGCCGGCGGGGGGGCAGATACGCAGTATTTT.

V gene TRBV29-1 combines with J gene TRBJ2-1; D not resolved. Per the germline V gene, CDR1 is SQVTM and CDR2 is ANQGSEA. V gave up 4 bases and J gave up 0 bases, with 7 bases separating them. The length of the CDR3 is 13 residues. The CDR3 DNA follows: TGCAGCGTTGTTGCAGTCTCCTACAATGAGCAGTTCTTC. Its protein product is CSVVAVSYNEQFF.

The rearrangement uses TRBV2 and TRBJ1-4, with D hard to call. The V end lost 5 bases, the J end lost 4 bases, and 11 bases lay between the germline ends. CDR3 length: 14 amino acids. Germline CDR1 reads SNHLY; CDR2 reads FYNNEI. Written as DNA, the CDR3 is TGTGCCAGCAGTACCGCTCGAGGTAATGAAAAACTGTTTTTT. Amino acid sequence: CASSTARGNEKLFF.

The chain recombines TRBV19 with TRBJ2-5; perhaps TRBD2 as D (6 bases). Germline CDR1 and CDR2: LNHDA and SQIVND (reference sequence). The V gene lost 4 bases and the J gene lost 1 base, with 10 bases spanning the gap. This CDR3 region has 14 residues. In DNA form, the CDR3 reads TGTGCCAGTAGTAACGTGGGGGGCCAAGAGACCCAGTACTTC. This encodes CASSNVGGQETQYF.

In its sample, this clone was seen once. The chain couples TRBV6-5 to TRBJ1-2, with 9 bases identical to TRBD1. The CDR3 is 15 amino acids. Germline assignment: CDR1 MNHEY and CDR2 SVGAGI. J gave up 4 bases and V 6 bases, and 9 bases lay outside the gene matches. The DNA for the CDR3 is TGTGCCAGCAGCCGCGGACAGGGGTCCTTCTATGGCTACACCTTC. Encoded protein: CASSRGQGSFYGYTF.

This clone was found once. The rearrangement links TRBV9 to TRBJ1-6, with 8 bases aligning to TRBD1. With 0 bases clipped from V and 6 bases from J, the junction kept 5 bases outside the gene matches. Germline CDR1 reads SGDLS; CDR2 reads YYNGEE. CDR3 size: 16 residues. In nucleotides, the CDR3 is TGTGCCAGCAGCGTAGGTGGCAGGGGGCGTAATTCACCCCTCCACTTT. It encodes CASSVGGRGRNSPLHF. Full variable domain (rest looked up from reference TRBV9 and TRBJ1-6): DSGVTQTPKHLITATGQRVTLRCSPRSGDLSVYWYQQSLDQGLQFLIQYYNGEERAKGNILERFSAQQFPDLHSELNLSSLELGDSALYFCASSVGGRGRNSPLHFGNGTRLTVT.

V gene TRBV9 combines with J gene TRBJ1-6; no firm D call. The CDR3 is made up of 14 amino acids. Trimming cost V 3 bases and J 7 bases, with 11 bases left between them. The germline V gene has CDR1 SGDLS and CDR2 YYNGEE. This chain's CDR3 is CASSDRGPNSPLHF. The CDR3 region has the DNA TGTGCCAGCAGCGACCGTGGCCCCAATTCACCCCTCCACTTT.

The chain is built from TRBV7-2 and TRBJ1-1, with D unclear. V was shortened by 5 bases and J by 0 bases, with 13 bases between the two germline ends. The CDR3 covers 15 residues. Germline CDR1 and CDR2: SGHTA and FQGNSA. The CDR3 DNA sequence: TGTGCCAGCAGCCCCTATTTGGGCATGAACACTGAAGCTTTCTTT. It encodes CASSPYLGMNTEAFF. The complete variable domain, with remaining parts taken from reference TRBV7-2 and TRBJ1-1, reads GAGVSQSPSNKVTEKGKDVELRCDPISGHTALYWYRQSLGQGLEFLIYFQGNSAPDKSGLPSDRFSAERTGGSVSTLTIQRTQQEDSAVYLCASSPYLGMNTEAFFGQGTRLTVV.

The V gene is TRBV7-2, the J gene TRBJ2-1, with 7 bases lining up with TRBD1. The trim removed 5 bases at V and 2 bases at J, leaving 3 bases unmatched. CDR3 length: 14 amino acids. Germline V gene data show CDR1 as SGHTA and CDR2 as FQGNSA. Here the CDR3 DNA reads TGTGCCAGCAGCCTCGGGACAGCCTACAATGAGCAGTTCTTC. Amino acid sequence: CASSLGTAYNEQFF.

The CDR3 sequence is CSVEDSGLGGTDTQYF. CDR3 sequence (DNA): TGCAGCGTTGAAGATTCTGGACTAGGAGGCACAGATACGCAGTATTTT. V usage is TRBV29-1 and J usage is TRBJ2-3, with 7 bases that match TRBD2. V dropped 0 bases and J dropped 1; count of bases not matched to a gene: 7. The CDR3 consists of 16 residues. Germline V gene data show CDR1 as SQVTM and CDR2 as ANQGSEA.

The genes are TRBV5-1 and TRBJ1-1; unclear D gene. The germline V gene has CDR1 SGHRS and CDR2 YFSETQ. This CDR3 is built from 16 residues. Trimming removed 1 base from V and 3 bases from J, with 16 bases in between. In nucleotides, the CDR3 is TGCGCCAGCAGCTTGAGTTTCCCCACAGTGGACACTGAAGCTTTCTTT. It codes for CASSLSFPTVDTEAFF.